This is a list of T cell receptor beta chains from one sample in a study of technical replicates of blood from a few donors. The assay was immunoSEQ multiplex PCR, and TCRdb's table has in-frame clones only and misses some. Among almost 70,000 clones listed, approximately 89% were seen once. The specimen sequenced was PBMCs. Receptors were obtained from a human donor in good health. Some clones in this sample may be carry-over from other donors' samples. The CDR3 runs from the conserved cysteine through the conserved F or W. The D gene is left open where the match is weak. A row's size may be missing; if present it is once, few, many or a size class.

TRBV4-2	13	-	-	TRBJ2-7	CASSPRGSYEQYF	TGTGCCAGCAGCCCCAGGGGTTCCTACGAGCAGTACTTC
TRBV27	13	-	-	TRBJ2-5	CASRLINEETQYF	TGTGCCAGCAGGCTAATCAATGAGGAGACCCAGTACTTC
TRBV9	14	-	TRBD2	TRBJ2-5	CASSADWGGETQYF	TGTGCCAGCAGCGCTGATTGGGGGGGAGAGACCCAGTACTTC
TRBV5-6	16	once	TRBD1	TRBJ1-2	CASSSLRTGGTYGYTF	TGTGCCAGCAGCTCCCTACGGACAGGGGGGACCTATGGCTACACCTTC
TRBV27	13	-	TRBD1	TRBJ1-1	CASSPGGITEAFF	TGTGCCAGCAGCCCAGGGGGGATCACTGAAGCTTTCTTT
TRBV11-2	15	-	TRBD1	TRBJ1-4	CASSRGDRGREKLFF	TGTGCCAGCAGCCGGGGAGACAGGGGGCGTGAAAAACTGTTTTTT
TRBV27	14	few	-	TRBJ1-1	CASSREAPNTEAFF	TGTGCCAGCAGTCGAGAGGCCCCGAACACTGAAGCTTTCTTT
TRBV6-5	12	-	-	TRBJ2-7	CASSRRTPEQYF	TGTGCCAGCAGCCGAAGGACACCCGAGCAGTACTTC
TRBV4-3	18	-	TRBD2	TRBJ2-2	CASSQGLAGGTNTGELFF	TGCGCCAGCAGCCAAGGCCTAGCGGGAGGTACGAACACCGGGGAGCTGTTTTTT
TRBV7-9	14	few	-	TRBJ2-7	CASSSTGETYEQYF	TGTGCCAGCAGCTCCACGGGAGAAACCTACGAGCAGTACTTC
TRBV7-9	17	once	-	TRBJ2-5	CASSSERIGTAGDTQYF	TGTGCCAGCAGCTCAGAGAGGATAGGGACAGCGGGAGATACCCAGTACTTC
TRBV10-1	16	-	-	TRBJ2-7	CASSGPTPLSAFEQYF	TGCGCCAGCAGTGGACCGACTCCCCTCTCTGCGTTCGAGCAGTACTTC
TRBV7-2	15	-	TRBD2	TRBJ2-5	CASSLWLAGQETQYF	TGTGCCAGCAGCTTATGGCTAGCGGGGCAAGAGACCCAGTACTTC
TRBV2	16	-	TRBD1	TRBJ1-6	CASSKTGGSPSSPLHF	TGTGCCAGCAGTAAGACAGGGGGCTCGCCTAGTTCACCCCTCCACTTT
TRBV6-6	15	-	-	TRBJ2-7	CASSYALLGHYEQYF	TGTGCCAGCAGTTACGCTTTGCTAGGTCACTACGAGCAGTACTTC
TRBV7-2	16	-	TRBD2	TRBJ2-3	CASSLVLGGGTDTQYF	TGTGCCAGCAGCTTAGTGTTGGGCGGGGGAACAGATACGCAGTATTTT
TRBV11-2	15	-	TRBD1	TRBJ1-5	CASSHGQDSNQPQHF	TGTGCCAGCAGCCACGGACAGGATAGCAATCAGCCCCAGCATTTT
TRBV7-2	16	-	TRBD1	TRBJ2-7	CASSPSRAGGDYEQYF	TGTGCCAGCAGCCCATCGAGGGCAGGGGGCGACTACGAGCAGTACTTC
TRBV19	13	-	-	TRBJ1-1	CASSIRENTEAFF	TGTGCCAGTAGTATACGGGAGAACACTGAAGCTTTCTTT
TRBV19	14	once	-	TRBJ1-1	CASRQPRVDTEAFF	TGTGCCAGTAGACAACCCAGGGTAGACACTGAAGCTTTCTTT
TRBV19	15	-	TRBD2	TRBJ2-3	CASSIIAGGTDTQYF	TGTGCCAGTAGTATTATAGCGGGAGGTACAGATACGCAGTATTTT
TRBV5-1	16	-	TRBD1	TRBJ1-1	CASSPGTGGMNTEAFF	TGCGCCAGCAGCCCAGGGACAGGGGGCATGAACACTGAAGCTTTCTTT
TRBV10-1	17	once	-	TRBJ1-1	CASSEARDTETNTEAFF	TGCGCCAGCAGTGAGGCCCGGGACACAGAAACGAACACTGAAGCTTTCTTT
TRBV2	12	-	-	TRBJ1-2	CASSVRGGGYTF	TGTGCCAGCAGTGTTCGGGGTGGTGGCTACACCTTC
TRBV5-1	14	-	TRBD1	TRBJ1-4	CASSWDSTNEKLFF	TGCGCCAGCAGCTGGGACAGTACTAATGAAAAACTGTTTTTT
TRBV6-6	15	-	TRBD2	TRBJ2-1	CASRRTSGERNEQFF	TGTGCCAGCAGGAGGACTAGCGGGGAAAGGAATGAGCAGTTCTTC
TRBV5-1	14	-	-	TRBJ2-7	CASSSSGAPVEQYF	TGCGCCAGCAGCTCCTCAGGGGCGCCTGTCGAGCAGTACTTC
TRBV11-3	14	once	-	TRBJ2-7	CASSYRESSYEQYF	TGTGCCAGCAGCTACCGGGAGAGCTCCTACGAGCAGTACTTC
TRBV4-3	15	-	-	TRBJ2-3	CASSQDPRDPDTQYF	TGCGCCAGCAGCCAAGATCCGAGGGATCCAGATACGCAGTATTTT
TRBV30	13	-	TRBD1	TRBJ1-1	CAWDRAIGTEAFF	TGTGCCTGGGACAGGGCGATAGGCACTGAAGCTTTCTTT
TRBV7-3	14	-	-	TRBJ2-2	CASSQEGTTGELFF	TGTGCCAGCAGCCAAGAGGGTACCACCGGGGAGCTGTTTTTT
TRBV18	13	-	-	TRBJ1-2	CASSPQEWDGYTF	TGTGCCAGCTCACCACAGGAGTGGGATGGCTACACCTTC
TRBV7-9	13	-	TRBD1	TRBJ2-1	CASRGQGAYEQFF	TGTGCCAGCAGAGGGCAGGGGGCCTATGAGCAGTTCTTC
TRBV6-6	13	few	TRBD1	TRBJ1-2	CASRATTGSGYTF	TGTGCCAGCAGGGCCACGACAGGGAGCGGCTACACCTTC
TRBV18	13	few	-	TRBJ1-1	CASSPLDITEAFF	TGTGCCAGCTCACCCCTCGACATCACTGAAGCTTTCTTT
TRBV9	16	-	TRBD1	TRBJ2-7	CASSVAAGTGAGEQYF	TGTGCCAGCAGCGTAGCAGCCGGGACAGGGGCGGGCGAGCAGTACTTC
TRBV27	17	-	-	TRBJ1-5	CASSSYAGPGVNQPQHF	TGTGCCAGCAGCTCTTACGCCGGACCAGGGGTGAATCAGCCCCAGCATTTT
TRBV11-2	15	-	-	TRBJ2-7	CASSYERQSSYEQYF	TGTGCCAGCAGCTACGAGCGCCAGAGCTCCTACGAGCAGTACTTC
TRBV7-9	16	-	-	TRBJ2-4	CASSLLVRGAKNIQYF	TGTGCCAGCAGCTTATTGGTCCGGGGAGCCAAAAACATTCAGTACTTC
TRBV2	15	-	TRBD1	TRBJ2-7	CASSEYGQGWDEQYF	TGTGCCAGCAGTGAATACGGACAGGGGTGGGACGAGCAGTACTTC
TRBV7-3	14	-	-	TRBJ1-2	CASSSTASNYGYTF	TGTGCCAGCAGCTCAACAGCCTCTAACTATGGCTACACCTTC